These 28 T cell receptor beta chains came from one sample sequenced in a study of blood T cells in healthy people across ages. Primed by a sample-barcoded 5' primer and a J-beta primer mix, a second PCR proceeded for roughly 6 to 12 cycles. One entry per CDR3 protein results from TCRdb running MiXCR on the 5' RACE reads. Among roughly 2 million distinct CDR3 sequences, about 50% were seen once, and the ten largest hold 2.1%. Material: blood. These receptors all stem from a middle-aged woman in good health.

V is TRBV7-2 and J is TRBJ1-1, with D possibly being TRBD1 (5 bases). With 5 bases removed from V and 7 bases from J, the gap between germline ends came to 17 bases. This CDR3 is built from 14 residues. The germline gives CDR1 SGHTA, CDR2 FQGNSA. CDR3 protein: CASSPLGTAREAFF. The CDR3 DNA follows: TGTGCCAGCAGCCCCTTAGGGACCGCCCGTGAAGCTTTCTTT.

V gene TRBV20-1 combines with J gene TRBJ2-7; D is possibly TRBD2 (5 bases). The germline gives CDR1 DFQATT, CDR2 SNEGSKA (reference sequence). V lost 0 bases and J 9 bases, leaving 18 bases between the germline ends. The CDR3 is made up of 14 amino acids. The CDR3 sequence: CSARDRPNPAGQYF. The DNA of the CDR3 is TGCAGTGCTAGAGATCGGCCAAATCCGGCGGGGCAGTACTTC.

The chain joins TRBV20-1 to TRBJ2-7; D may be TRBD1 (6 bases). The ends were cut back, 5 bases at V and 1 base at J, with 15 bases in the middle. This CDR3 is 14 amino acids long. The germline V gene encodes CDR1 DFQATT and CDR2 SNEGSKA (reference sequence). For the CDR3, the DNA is TGCAGTGCTGAAAACAGGGAAAGGTCCTACGAGCAGTACTTC. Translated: CSAENRERSYEQYF.

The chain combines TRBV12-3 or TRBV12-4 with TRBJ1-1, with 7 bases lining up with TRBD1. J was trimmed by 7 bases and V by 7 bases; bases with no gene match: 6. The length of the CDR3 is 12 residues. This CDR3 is CASTTTGNEAFF. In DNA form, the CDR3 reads TGTGCCAGCACTACGACAGGGAATGAAGCTTTCTTT.

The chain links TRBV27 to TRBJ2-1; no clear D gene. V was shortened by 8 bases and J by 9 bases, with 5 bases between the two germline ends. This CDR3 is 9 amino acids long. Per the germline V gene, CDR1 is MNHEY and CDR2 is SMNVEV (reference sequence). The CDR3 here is CASPREQFF. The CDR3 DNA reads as TGTGCCAGCCCCCGTGAGCAGTTCTTC.

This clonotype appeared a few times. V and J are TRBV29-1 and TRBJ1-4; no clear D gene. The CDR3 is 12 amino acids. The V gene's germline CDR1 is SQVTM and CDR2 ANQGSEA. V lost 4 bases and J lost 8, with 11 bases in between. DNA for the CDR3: TGCAGCGTTGCATCGGGAAGAGAAAAACTGTTTTTT. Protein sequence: CSVASGREKLFF.

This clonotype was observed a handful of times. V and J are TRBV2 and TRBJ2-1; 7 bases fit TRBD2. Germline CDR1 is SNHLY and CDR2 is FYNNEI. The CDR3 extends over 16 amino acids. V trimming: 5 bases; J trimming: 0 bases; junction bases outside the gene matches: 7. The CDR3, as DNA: TGTGCCAGCAGTATTGAGCGGGGCCCCTCCTACAATGAGCAGTTCTTC. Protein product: CASSIERGPSYNEQFF.

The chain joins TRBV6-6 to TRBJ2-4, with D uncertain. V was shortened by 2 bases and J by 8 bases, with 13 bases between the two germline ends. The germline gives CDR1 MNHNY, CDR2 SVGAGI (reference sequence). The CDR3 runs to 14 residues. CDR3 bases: TGTGCCAGCAGTTACGGAATAGTATCCGACATTCAGTACTTC. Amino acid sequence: CASSYGIVSDIQYF.

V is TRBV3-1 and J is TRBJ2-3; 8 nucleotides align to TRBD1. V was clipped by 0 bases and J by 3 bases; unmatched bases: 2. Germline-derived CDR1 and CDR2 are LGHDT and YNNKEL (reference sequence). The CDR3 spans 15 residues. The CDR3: CASSQDGQGTDTQYF. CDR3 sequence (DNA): TGTGCCAGCAGCCAAGATGGACAGGGAACAGATACGCAGTATTTT.

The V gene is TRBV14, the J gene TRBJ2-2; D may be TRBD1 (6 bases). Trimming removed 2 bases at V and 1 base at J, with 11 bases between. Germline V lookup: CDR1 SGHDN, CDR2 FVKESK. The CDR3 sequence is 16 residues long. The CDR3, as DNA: TGTGCCAGCAGCCAACACAGGGCAGAGAACACCGGGGAGCTGTTTTTT. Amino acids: CASSQHRAENTGELFF.

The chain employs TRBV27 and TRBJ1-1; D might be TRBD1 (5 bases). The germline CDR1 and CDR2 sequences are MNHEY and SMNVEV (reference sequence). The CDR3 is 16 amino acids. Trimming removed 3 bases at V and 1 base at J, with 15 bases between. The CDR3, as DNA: TGTGCCAGCAGTTTGATCTTGGGGCGGTCGAACACTGAAGCTTTCTTT. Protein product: CASSLILGRSNTEAFF.

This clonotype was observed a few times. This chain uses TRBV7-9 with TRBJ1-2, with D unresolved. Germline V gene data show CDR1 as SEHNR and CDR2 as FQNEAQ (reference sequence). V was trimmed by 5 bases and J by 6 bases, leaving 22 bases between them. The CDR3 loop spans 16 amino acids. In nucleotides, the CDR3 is TGTGCCAGCAGCACCGAGGTGTCCGGTTCCGATGATGGCTACACCTTC. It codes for CASSTEVSGSDDGYTF.

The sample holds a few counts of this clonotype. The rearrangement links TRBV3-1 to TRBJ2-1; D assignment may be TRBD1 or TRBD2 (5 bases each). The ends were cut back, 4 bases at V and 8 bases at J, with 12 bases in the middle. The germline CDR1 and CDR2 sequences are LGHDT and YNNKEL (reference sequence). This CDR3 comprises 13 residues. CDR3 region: CASSPRDSDEQFF. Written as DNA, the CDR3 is TGTGCCAGCAGCCCCAGGGATAGCGATGAGCAGTTCTTC.

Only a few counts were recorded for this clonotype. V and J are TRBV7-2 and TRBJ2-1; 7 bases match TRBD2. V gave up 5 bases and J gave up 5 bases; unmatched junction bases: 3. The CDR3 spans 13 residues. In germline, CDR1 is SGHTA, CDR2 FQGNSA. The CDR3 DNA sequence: TGTGCCAGCAGCCAAGCGGGGAACAATGAGCAGTTCTTC. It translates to CASSQAGNNEQFF. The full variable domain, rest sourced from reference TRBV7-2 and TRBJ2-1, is GAGVSQSPSNKVTEKGKDVELRCDPISGHTALYWYRQSLGQGLEFLIYFQGNSAPDKSGLPSDRFSAERTGGSVSTLTIQRTQQEDSAVYLCASSQAGNNEQFFGPGTRLTVL.

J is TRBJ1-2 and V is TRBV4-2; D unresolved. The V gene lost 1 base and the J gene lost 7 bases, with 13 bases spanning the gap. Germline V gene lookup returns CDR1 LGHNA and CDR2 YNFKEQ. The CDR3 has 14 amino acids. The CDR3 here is CASSQGLGLGGYTF. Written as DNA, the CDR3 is TGTGCCAGCAGCCAAGGTCTGGGATTAGGTGGCTACACCTTC.

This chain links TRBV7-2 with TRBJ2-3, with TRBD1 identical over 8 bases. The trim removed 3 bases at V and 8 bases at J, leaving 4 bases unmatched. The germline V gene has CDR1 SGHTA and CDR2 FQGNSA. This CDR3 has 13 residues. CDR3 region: CASSLSGGPTQYF. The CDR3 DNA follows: TGTGCCAGCAGCTTGTCAGGGGGCCCTACGCAGTATTTT.

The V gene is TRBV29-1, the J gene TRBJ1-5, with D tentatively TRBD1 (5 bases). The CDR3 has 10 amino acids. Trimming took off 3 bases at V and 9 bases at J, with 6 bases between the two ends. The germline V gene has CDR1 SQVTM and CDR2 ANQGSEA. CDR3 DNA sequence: TGCAGCGTTGAGGGACGGCCCCAGCATTTT. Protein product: CSVEGRPQHF.

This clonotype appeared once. This CDR3 reads CASSLPPIGEQYF. CDR3 bases: TGCGCCAGCAGCCTGCCCCCCATCGGAGAGCAGTACTTC. This rearrangement joins TRBV5-1 to TRBJ2-7; D gene unclear. Germline CDR1 and CDR2: SGHRS and YFSETQ. The CDR3 has 13 amino acids. The germline V and J ends were trimmed by 4 bases and 7 bases, with 15 bases remaining between them.

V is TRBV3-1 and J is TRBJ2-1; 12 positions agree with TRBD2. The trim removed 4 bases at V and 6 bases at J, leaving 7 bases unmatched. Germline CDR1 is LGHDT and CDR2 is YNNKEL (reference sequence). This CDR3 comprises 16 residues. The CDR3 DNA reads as TGTGCCAGCAGCCGCGCTAGCGGGAGGGCCATCAATGAGCAGTTCTTC. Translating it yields CASSRASGRAINEQFF.

CDR3 region: CASSLAWGPSGAQETQYF. The CDR3 DNA follows: TGTGCCAGCAGCTTAGCGTGGGGTCCTAGCGGGGCCCAAGAGACCCAGTACTTC. The chain is built from TRBV7-2 and TRBJ2-5; 9 bases fit TRBD2. Germline loops: CDR1 SGHTA, CDR2 FQGNSA. This CDR3 region has 18 residues. The V gene end was trimmed by 0 bases and the J gene end by 1 base; junction bases not matched to a gene: 9.

The CDR3 nucleotides are TGTGCCAGCAGTTACACCCTTCCGGGGGGGGCGGAGACCCAGTACTTC. This sequence encodes CASSYTLPGGAETQYF. The chain employs TRBV6-6 and TRBJ2-5, with 8 positions matching TRBD2. The ends lost 2 bases at V and 5 bases at J; junction bases unmatched: 10. The CDR3 has 16 amino acids. Per the germline V gene, CDR1 is MNHNY and CDR2 is SVGAGI (reference sequence).

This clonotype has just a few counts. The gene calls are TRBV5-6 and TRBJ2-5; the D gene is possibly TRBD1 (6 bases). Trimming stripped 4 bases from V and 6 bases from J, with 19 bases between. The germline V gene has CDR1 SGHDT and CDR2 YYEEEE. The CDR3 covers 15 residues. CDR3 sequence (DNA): TGTGCCAGCAGCCCCCGACCCCCAGGGGCACAGACCCAGTACTTC. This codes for CASSPRPPGAQTQYF.

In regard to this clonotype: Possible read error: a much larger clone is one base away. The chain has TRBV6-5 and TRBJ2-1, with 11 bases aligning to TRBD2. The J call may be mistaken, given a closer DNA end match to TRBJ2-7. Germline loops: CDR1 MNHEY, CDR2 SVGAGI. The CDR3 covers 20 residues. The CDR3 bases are TGTGCCAGCAGTTACTCGATCGCGCTAGCGGGGGGTAGCTCCTACAATGAGCAGTACTTC. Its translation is CASSYSIALAGGSSYNEQYF.

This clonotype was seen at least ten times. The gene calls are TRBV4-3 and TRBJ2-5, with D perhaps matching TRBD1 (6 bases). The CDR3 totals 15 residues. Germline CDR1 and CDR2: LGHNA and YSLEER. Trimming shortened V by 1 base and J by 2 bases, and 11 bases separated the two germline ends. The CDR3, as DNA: TGCGCCAGCAGCCAAGCCGGGACACTACAAGAGACCCAGTACTTC. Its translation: CASSQAGTLQETQYF.

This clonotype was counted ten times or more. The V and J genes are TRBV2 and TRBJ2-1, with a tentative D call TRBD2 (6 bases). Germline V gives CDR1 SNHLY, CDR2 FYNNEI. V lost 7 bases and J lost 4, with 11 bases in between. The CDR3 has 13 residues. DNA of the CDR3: TGTGCCAGCAACCGGGACTCGTACAATGAGCAGTTCTTC. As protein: CASNRDSYNEQFF.

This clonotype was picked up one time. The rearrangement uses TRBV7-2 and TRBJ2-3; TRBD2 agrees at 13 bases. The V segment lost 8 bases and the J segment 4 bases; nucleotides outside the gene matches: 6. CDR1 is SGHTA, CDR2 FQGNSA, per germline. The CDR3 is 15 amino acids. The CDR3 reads CASGTSGGAADTQYF. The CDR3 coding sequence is TGTGCCAGCGGAACTAGCGGGGGGGCCGCAGATACGCAGTATTTT.

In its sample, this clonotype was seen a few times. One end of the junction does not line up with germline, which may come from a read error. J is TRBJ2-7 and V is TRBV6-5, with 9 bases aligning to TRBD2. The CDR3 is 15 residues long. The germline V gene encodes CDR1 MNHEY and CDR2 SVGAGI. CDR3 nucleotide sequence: TGTGCCAGCAGACCAACTAGCGGGCGATCCTATGAGCAGTACTTC. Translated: CASRPTSGRSYEQYF.

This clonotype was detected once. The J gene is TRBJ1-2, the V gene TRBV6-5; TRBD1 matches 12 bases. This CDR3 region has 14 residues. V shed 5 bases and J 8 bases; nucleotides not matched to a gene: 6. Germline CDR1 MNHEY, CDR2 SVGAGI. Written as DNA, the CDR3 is TGTGCCAGCAGTATATCCGGGACAGGGGGCGGCTACACCTTC. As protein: CASSISGTGGGYTF.